There are many counts of the clone carrying this T cell receptor beta chain. TCRdb re-called the 5' RACE reads with MiXCR, one entry per CDR3 protein. Here the sample spans over 110,000 distinct CDR3 sequences, about 7.7% being singletons. The record originates from a study of T cells after yellow fever vaccination. The CDR3 sequence is 15 residues long. Germline lookup yields CDR1 SGHRS and CDR2 YFSETQ. V lost 4 bases and J lost 5, with 18 bases in between. The chain carries TRBV5-1 and TRBJ2-5, with unresolved D. The TCR sequence derives from a man aged 25-45 years who received the YFV17D yellow fever vaccine. Specimen: CD4+ T cells sorted from PBMCs, collected 5 days after the yellow fever booster vaccination. The CDR3 sequence: CASSDGGRAAETQYF. CDR3 in DNA: TGCGCCAGCAGCGATGGTGGACGGGCGGCCGAGACCCAGTACTTC.